The clone carrying this TCR beta chain was counted once. The antigen is unknown. Assay: immunoSEQ multiplex PCR; the TCRdb copy retains only in-frame clones and omits some. The sample lists about 67,000 clones, roughly 85% occurring once. This entry belongs to a study of T cell responses to AZD1222 COVID-19 vaccine. Trimming stripped 8 bases from V and 5 bases from J, with 24 bases between. The germline V gene encodes CDR1 SNHLY and CDR2 FYNNEI. The CDR3 consists of 17 residues. Study conclusions and caveats: Distributed over spike, vaccine-associated CD4 TCRs predominated at 160-218 and 743-854.

The genes are TRBV2 and TRBJ1-4; D unclear. The starting material was peripheral blood, obtained 28 days after the second AZD1222 dose. The TCR comes from an adult who received the AZD1222 COVID-19 vaccine. DNA for the CDR3: TGTGCCAGCCAGACACGGATGTTCGGCACACCAAATGAAAAACTGTTTTTT. Protein product: CASQTRMFGTPNEKLFF.